This TCR delta chain stems from a study of delta chain sequences of gamma delta T cells (dated by TCRdb to 2016 to 2017). The library was prepared using 5' RACE. The data were produced on an Illumina MiSeq. TCRdb processed the public reads again with the CATT caller, after which rows with matching DNA were combined. The table for this sample lists about 2,600 delta-chain clones; roughly 28% of them were counted only once. 17% of the sample is in the top ten clones. V is shortened by 3 bases, J by 0 bases, and the region joining them spans 28 bases. Looking up the germline V gene yields CDR1 GEAIGNYY and CDR2 EKD. The CDR3 covers 20 residues, taking in both the cysteine and the phenylalanine. Here the CDR3 DNA is all that survives: 60 bases in frame from base 1. This clone was detected only once. The antigen it recognizes is unknown. A far larger clone is just one base off, so this is likely a read error.

In this chain, TRDV2 is recombined with TRDJ1, with the D gene call left open. The source material was either unsorted cells or a sorted T cell fraction (not recorded which). The TCR comes from a human donor in good health. The DNA reads TGTGCCTGTGACGGTGTTTTGAGGTACGAAGACAAATCTTACACCGATAAACTCATCTTT. Translated, this gives CACDGVLRYEDKSYTDKLIF.